This TCR beta chain was documented in a study of blood T cells in healthy people across ages. CDR1 ENHRY and CDR2 SYGVKD come from the germline V gene. The CDR3 loop spans 11 amino acids. There are a few counts of this clonotype. Its target is unknown. The study, taken as a whole, reports: Getting older went along with TCR beta diversity per million T cells dropping roughly linearly. The study lacked donor CMV status, which possibly confounded expanded clonotype changes.

Then a second PCR, running roughly 7 to 11 cycles, was carried out with a sample-barcoded 5' primer and a J-beta primer mix. Each CDR3 protein is one row after TCRdb ran MiXCR on the 5' RACE reads. The table records just under 550,000 distinct CDR3 sequences, 24% of them present only once. The same specimen was also included in a second study, on T cells of mothers and their children. As reported in that work: Donors were three healthy Caucasian mothers and their six children. The extracted RNA was employed in its entirety for cDNA synthesis, at roughly 1.4 ug per 15 ul.

The sequenced material came from blood. The chain employs TRBV10-3 and TRBJ1-1; D unresolved. This TCR was recovered from a boy younger than 18 in good health. CDR3 residues: CDAWRDTEAFF. In DNA, the CDR3 is TGTGACGCGTGGCGGGACACTGAAGCTTTCTTT.